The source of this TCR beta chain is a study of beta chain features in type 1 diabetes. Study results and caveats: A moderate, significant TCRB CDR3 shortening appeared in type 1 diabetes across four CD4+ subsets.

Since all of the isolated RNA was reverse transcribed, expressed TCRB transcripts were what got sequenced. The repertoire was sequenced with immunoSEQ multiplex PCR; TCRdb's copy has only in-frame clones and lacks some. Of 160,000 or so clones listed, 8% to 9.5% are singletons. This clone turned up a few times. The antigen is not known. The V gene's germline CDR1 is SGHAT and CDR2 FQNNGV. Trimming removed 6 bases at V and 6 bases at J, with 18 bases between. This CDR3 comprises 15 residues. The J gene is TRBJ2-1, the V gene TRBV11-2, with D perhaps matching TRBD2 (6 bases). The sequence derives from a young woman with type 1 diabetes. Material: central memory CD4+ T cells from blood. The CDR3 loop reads CASSSPPLASNEQFF. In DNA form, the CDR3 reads TGTGCCAGCAGTTCACCGCCCCTAGCGAGCAATGAGCAGTTCTTC. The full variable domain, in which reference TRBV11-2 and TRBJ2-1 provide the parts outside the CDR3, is EAGVAQSPRYKIIEKRQSVAFWCNPISGHATLYWYQQILGQGPKLLIQFQNNGVVDDSQLPKDRFSAERLKGVDSTLKIQPAKLEDSAVYLCASSSPPLASNEQFFGPGTRLTVL.